The next 18 T cell receptor beta chains were all read from a single sample in a study of T cell repertoires in cytomegalovirus infection. No antigens are known for them. TCRdb re-called the reads with MiXCR, one entry per CDR3 protein. The profile shows roughly 280,000 distinct CDR3 sequences, roughly a fifth of them singletons. Sequencing used cultured PBMCs, obtained from culture after CMV antigen stimulation. The receptors were gathered from a human donor in good health (CMV status not recorded). Some clones in this sample may be carry-over from other donors' samples.

The chain's CDR3 is CASSLENSGRVYF. As DNA, the CDR3 is TGTGCCAGCAGCCTCGAAAATAGCGGGAGAGTGTATTTT. The rearrangement links TRBV3-1 to TRBJ2-3, with 9 bases aligning to TRBD2. The CDR3 has 13 amino acids. Germline V CDR1 and CDR2: LGHDT, YNNKEL (reference sequence). After removal of 4 bases from V and 14 bases from J, the junction contained 10 bases not matched to a gene.

The J gene is TRBJ2-6, the V gene TRBV12-3 or TRBV12-4, with TRBD2 as a possible D gene (5 bases). V lost 7 bases and J lost 1, with 8 bases in between. This CDR3 is 14 amino acids long. CDR3 protein: CASTRGSGANVLTF. The CDR3, as DNA: TGTGCCAGCACCCGCGGGTCTGGGGCCAACGTCCTGACTTTC.

J is TRBJ2-7 and V is TRBV19, with D perhaps matching TRBD1 (6 bases). This CDR3 is 13 amino acids long. CDR1 and CDR2 (germline): LNHDA, SQIVND (reference sequence). V was shortened by 4 bases and J by 0 bases, with 7 bases between the two germline ends. The CDR3 spells CASSTGHSYEQYF. DNA for the CDR3: TGTGCCAGTAGTACGGGACACTCCTACGAGCAGTACTTC.

The sample holds a few counts of this clonotype. The rearrangement links TRBV19 to TRBJ2-6; perhaps TRBD1 as D (6 bases). Trimming removed 5 bases at V and 4 bases at J, with 15 bases between. CDR1 LNHDA and CDR2 SQIVND come from the germline V gene (reference sequence). CDR3 length equals 16 residues. The CDR3 DNA sequence: TGTGCCAGTAGTCCTAACCAGGGGTCCGGGGCCAACGTCCTGACTTTC. This encodes CASSPNQGSGANVLTF.

This clonotype was observed many times. The chain couples TRBV7-9 to TRBJ2-7; D gene ambiguous. The CDR3 spans 14 residues. In germline, CDR1 is SEHNR, CDR2 FQNEAQ (reference sequence). V shed 5 bases and J shed 7 bases, with 18 bases lying between them. DNA of the CDR3: TGTGCCAGCAGCCGCCGTGGGGATCTGGAGGAGCAGTACTTC. This translates into CASSRRGDLEEQYF.

V and J are TRBV27 and TRBJ1-5; 12 nucleotides line up with TRBD1. CDR3 length: 19 residues. Trimming cost V 5 bases and J 3 bases; bases outside gene matches: 14. CDR1 and CDR2 (germline): MNHEY, SMNVEV (reference sequence). The CDR3 DNA follows: TGTGCCAGCAGTCCTTGGGGCTGGGACAGGGGGCGAGTCAATCAGCCCCAGCATTTT. Translated: CASSPWGWDRGRVNQPQHF.

In its sample, this clonotype was seen many times. V gene TRBV7-8 combines with J gene TRBJ2-7; 9 nucleotides line up with TRBD2. V shed 2 bases and J 5 bases; nucleotides not matched to a gene: 16. The CDR3 spans 18 residues. Germline V gene data show CDR1 as SGHVS and CDR2 as FQNEAQ. The CDR3 loop reads CASSLSSLGASGIHEQYV. CDR3 sequence (DNA): TGTGCCAGCAGCTTATCTAGTCTTGGCGCTAGCGGGATCCACGAGCAGTACGTC.

V and J are TRBV19 and TRBJ1-2; D may be TRBD1 (5 bases). With 10 bases removed from V and 4 bases from J, the gap between germline ends came to 19 bases. Germline CDR1 and CDR2: LNHDA and SQIVND (reference sequence). The CDR3 length is 14 residues. CDR3 in amino acids: CATFGQLPLYGYTF. DNA for the CDR3: TGTGCCACGTTCGGACAACTTCCTCTCTATGGCTACACCTTC.

This clonotype was seen a handful of times. J is TRBJ2-1 and V is TRBV24-1, with D tentatively TRBD2 (6 bases). Between the trimmed V and J ends, which lost 3 bases and 0 bases, there was a span of 11 bases. The V gene's germline CDR1 is KGHDR and CDR2 SFDVKD. The CDR3 is 16 amino acids. CDR3 amino acids: CATSDTLATSYNEQFF. CDR3 coding DNA: TGTGCCACCAGTGATACCCTAGCGACCTCCTACAATGAGCAGTTCTTC.

By its share, this clonotype is medium-sized (0.01 to 0.1%). V gene TRBV7-2 combines with J gene TRBJ2-5; D is perhaps TRBD1 or TRBD2 (5 bases each). Trimming took 6 bases from V and 0 from J, leaving 14 bases between them. Germline V lookup: CDR1 SGHTA, CDR2 FQGNSA. CDR3 length equals 15 residues. Written as DNA, the CDR3 is TGTGCCAGCAGTAGGGGACGGACGTACCAAGAGACCCAGTACTTC. Translating it yields CASSRGRTYQETQYF.

The J gene is TRBJ2-3, the V gene TRBV20-1; maybe TRBD1 (5 bases). The CDR3 covers 20 residues. The germline V gene encodes CDR1 DFQATT and CDR2 SNEGSKA (reference sequence). The V end lost 5 bases, the J end lost 0 bases, and 30 bases lay between the germline ends. The chain's CDR3 is CSAPPTTLVTVPISTDTQYF. As DNA, the CDR3 is TGCAGTGCTCCACCTACAACCCTTGTGACAGTTCCCATAAGCACAGATACGCAGTATTTT.

The rearrangement links TRBV20-1 to TRBJ1-3; TRBD1 is a possible D gene (6 bases). The CDR3 has 15 residues. CDR1 and CDR2 (germline): DFQATT, SNEGSKA (reference sequence). V dropped 0 bases and J dropped 4 bases, with 13 bases sitting between them. CDR3 amino acids: CSARDWAGTGNTIYF. The CDR3 DNA reads TGCAGTGCTAGAGATTGGGCAGGGACAGGAAACACCATATATTTT.

This clonotype was counted once. The chain uses TRBV27 and TRBJ1-2, with D maybe TRBD1 (5 bases). This CDR3 contains 13 residues. V lost 3 bases, J lost 7 bases, and 12 bases lay in between. Germline V lookup: CDR1 MNHEY, CDR2 SMNVEV (reference sequence). CDR3 protein: CASSFLGVSGYTF. CDR3 DNA sequence: TGTGCCAGCAGTTTCCTAGGGGTTAGTGGCTACACCTTC.

The chain recombines TRBV6-2 or TRBV6-3 with TRBJ1-1; no firm D call. In germline, CDR1 is MNHEY, CDR2 SVGEGT. There are 12 residues in the CDR3. V gave up 1 base and J gave up 7 bases, with 7 bases separating them. The CDR3 loop is CASSYYSHEAFF. CDR3 in DNA: TGTGCCAGCAGTTACTACAGCCATGAAGCTTTCTTT.

V gene TRBV7-9 combines with J gene TRBJ2-6; D gene uncertain. The V end lost 2 bases, the J end lost 0 bases, and 14 bases lay between the germline ends. The germline V gene has CDR1 SEHNR and CDR2 FQNEAQ (reference sequence). CDR3 length: 18 residues. The CDR3 coding sequence is TGTGCCAGCAGCTTACGGACGGTTGACATCTCTGGGGCCAACGTCCTGACTTTC. Protein product: CASSLRTVDISGANVLTF.

This clonotype was recorded a few times. The chain combines TRBV6-5 with TRBJ2-2, with D possibly being TRBD1 or TRBD2 (5 bases each). CDR1 and CDR2 from the germline V gene are MNHEY and SVGAGI. V lost 0 bases to trimming and J lost 3 bases, with 14 bases between them. The CDR3 consists of 17 residues. The CDR3: CASSYSQGVTHTGELFF. The CDR3 bases are TGTGCCAGCAGTTACTCCCAGGGAGTAACACACACCGGGGAGCTGTTTTTT.

V is TRBV27 and J is TRBJ1-5; weak D call: TRBD1 (5 bases). CDR1 is MNHEY and CDR2 is SMNVEV in the germline V gene (reference sequence). This CDR3 contains 12 residues. V gave up 8 bases and J gave up 5 bases, with 10 bases separating them. The chain's CDR3 is CASGPGDQPQHF. For the CDR3, the DNA is TGTGCCAGCGGACCGGGGGATCAGCCCCAGCATTTT.

This clonotype was seen repeatedly, ten times or more. The chain is built from TRBV20-1 and TRBJ2-3, with 14 bases aligning to TRBD2. This CDR3 has 16 residues. Germline CDR1 is DFQATT and CDR2 is SNEGSKA (reference sequence). The trim removed 1 base at V and 4 bases at J, leaving 4 bases unmatched. The CDR3: CSARVLGLAGADTQYF. The CDR3 region has the DNA TGCAGTGCTAGAGTCCTGGGACTAGCGGGAGCAGATACGCAGTATTTT.